This paragraph reports one T cell receptor (beta chain). Its cognate antigen is unknown. A sample-barcoded 5' primer and a J-beta primer mix were used in a second PCR of roughly 6 to 11 cycles. TCRdb ran MiXCR on the 5' RACE reads and lists one entry per CDR3 protein. The sample includes approximately 1.5 million distinct CDR3 sequences, around 36% of them seen just once. This CDR3 spans 14 amino acids. Germline CDR1 is LGHDT and CDR2 is YNNKEL (reference sequence). V was cut by 0 bases and J by 6 bases, with 10 bases left in between. This sample is drawn from a study of blood T cells in healthy people across ages. Points from the study as a whole: More naive CD4+ cells and higher diversity were found in long-lived than in aged donors.

The sequenced sample consisted of blood. The TCR sequence derives from a woman aged 25 to 45 in good health. The chain links TRBV3-1 to TRBJ2-3; possibly TRBD2 for D (6 bases). CDR3 loop: CASSQEGGIDTQYF. For the CDR3, the DNA is TGTGCCAGCAGCCAAGAGGGGGGTATCGATACGCAGTATTTT.